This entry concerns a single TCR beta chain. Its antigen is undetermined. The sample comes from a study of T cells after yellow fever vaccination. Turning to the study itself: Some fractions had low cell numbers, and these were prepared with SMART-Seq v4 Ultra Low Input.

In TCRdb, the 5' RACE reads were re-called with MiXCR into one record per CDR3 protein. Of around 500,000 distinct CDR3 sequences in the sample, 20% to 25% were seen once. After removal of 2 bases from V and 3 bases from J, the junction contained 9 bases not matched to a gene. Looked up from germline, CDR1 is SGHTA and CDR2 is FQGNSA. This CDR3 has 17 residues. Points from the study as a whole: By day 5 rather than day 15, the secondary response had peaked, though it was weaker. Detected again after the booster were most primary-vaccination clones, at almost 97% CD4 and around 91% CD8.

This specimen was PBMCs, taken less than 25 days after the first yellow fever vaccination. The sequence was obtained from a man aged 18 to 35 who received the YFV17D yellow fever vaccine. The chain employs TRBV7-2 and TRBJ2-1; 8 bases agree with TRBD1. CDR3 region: CASSLQSGGDDYNEQFF. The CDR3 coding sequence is TGTGCCAGCAGCTTACAGTCAGGGGGCGACGACTACAATGAGCAGTTCTTC.